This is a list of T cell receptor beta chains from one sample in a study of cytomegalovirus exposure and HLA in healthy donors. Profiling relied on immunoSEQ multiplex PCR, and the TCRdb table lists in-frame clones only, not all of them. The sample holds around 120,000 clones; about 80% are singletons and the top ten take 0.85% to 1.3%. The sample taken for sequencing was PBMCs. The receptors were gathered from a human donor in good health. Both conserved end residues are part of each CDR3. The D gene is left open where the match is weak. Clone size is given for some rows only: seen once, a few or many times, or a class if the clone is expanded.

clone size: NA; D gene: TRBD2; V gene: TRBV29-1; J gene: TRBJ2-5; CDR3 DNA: TGCAGCGTTGAAAATTCGCGGGGGGGCCGTGAGACCCAGTACTTC; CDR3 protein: CSVENSRGGRETQYF
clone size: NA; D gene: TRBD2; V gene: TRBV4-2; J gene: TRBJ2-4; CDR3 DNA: TGTGCCAGCAGCCAAGAGGAGTTAGCGGGGGGGGCGGGTGTGCATGGAAACATTCAGTACTTC; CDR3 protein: CASSQEELAGGAGVHGNIQYF
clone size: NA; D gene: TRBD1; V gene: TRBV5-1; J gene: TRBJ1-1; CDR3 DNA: TGCGCCAGCAGCGCGACAGGGGCCGAGGCTTTCTTT; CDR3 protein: CASSATGAEAFF
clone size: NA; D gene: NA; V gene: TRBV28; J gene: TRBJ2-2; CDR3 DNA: TGTGCCAGCAGTTTCAGAGGGGGTGTCACCGGGGAGCTGTTTTTT; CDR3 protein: CASSFRGGVTGELFF
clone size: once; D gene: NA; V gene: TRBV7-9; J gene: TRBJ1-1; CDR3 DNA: TGTGCCAGCAGCCTACAGGGTTTGAACACTGAAGCTTTCTTT; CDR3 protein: CASSLQGLNTEAFF
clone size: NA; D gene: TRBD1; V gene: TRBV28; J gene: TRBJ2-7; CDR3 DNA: TGTGCCAGCAGGCCCGGGACAGGGTTCGACTACGAGCAGTACTTC; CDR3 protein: CASRPGTGFDYEQYF
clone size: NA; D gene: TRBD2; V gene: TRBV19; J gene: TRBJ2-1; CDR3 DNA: TGTGCCAGTACCCTGAGGCCGAGCGGGGGGGGTCAATACAATGAGCAGTTCTTC; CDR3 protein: CASTLRPSGGGQYNEQFF
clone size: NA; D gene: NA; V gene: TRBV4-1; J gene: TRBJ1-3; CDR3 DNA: TGCGCCAGCAGCTACAGGACCCGCGGAAACACCATATATTTT; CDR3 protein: CASSYRTRGNTIYF
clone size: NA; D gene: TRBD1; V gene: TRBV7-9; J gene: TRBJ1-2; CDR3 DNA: TGTGCCAGCAGCTTTGGAGGGACAGGGGAGTCCTATGGCTACACCTTC; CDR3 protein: CASSFGGTGESYGYTF
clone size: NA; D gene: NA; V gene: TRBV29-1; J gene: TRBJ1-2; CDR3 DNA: TGCAGCGTTGTTGTGGGGGGAGATGGCTACACCTTC; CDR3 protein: CSVVVGGDGYTF
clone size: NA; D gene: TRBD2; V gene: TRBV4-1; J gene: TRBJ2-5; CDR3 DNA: TGCGCCAGCAGCCAAGGGGATAGCGGGGGGGTTGAGACCCAGTACTTC; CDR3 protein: CASSQGDSGGVETQYF
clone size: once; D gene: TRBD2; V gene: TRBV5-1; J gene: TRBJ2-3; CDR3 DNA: TGCGCCAGCAGCCGGGGGACTAGCGGATACACAGATACGCAGTATTTT; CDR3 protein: CASSRGTSGYTDTQYF
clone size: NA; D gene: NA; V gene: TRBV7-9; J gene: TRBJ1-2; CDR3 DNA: TGTGCCAGCAGCTTAGAGTCCAGGTTGAATGGCTACACCTTC; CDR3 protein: CASSLESRLNGYTF
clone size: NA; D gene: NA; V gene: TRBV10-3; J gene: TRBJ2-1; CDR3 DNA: TGTGCCATCAGTGAGTCGGAGGTTTCCTACAATGAGCAGTTCTTC; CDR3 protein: CAISESEVSYNEQFF
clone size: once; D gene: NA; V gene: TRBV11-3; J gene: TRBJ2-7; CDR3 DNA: TGTGCCAGCAGCGAGGCTATAGGCCCAGTCACCTACGAGCAGTACTTC; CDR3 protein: CASSEAIGPVTYEQYF
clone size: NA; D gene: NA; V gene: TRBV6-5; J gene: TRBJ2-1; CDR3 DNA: TGTGCCAGCAGTTACGACGGTAGCTCATTACTGCAGTTCTTC; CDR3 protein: CASSYDGSSLLQFF
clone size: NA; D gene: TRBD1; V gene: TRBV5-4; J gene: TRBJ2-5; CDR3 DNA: TGTGCCAGCAGCTCCCAACGGGACAGCTTACAAGAGACCCAGTACTTC; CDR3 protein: CASSSQRDSLQETQYF
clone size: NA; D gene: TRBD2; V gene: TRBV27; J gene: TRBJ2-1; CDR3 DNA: TGTGCCAGCAGCCTAGGGACTAGCGGGGGGGGTGAGCAGTTCTTC; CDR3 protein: CASSLGTSGGGEQFF
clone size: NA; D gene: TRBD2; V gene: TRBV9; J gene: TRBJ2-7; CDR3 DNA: TGTGCCAGCAGCGTAGTGGGAGGGCCTAAGTACGAGCAGTACTTC; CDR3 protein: CASSVVGGPKYEQYF
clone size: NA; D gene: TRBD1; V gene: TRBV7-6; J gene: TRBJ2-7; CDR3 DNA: TGCGCCAGCAGCTCAGAGAGACAGGGAGCCTACGAGCAGTACTTC; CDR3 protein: CASSSERQGAYEQYF
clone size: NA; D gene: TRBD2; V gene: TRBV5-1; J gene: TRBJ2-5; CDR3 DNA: TGCGCCAGCAGCTTGGGACTAGCTACCCAAGAGACCCAGTACTTC; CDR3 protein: CASSLGLATQETQYF
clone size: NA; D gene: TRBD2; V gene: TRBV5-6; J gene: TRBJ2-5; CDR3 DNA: TGTGCCAGCAGCCCGACGGGTCTAGCGGGAGGTGAGACCCAGTACTTC; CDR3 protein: CASSPTGLAGGETQYF